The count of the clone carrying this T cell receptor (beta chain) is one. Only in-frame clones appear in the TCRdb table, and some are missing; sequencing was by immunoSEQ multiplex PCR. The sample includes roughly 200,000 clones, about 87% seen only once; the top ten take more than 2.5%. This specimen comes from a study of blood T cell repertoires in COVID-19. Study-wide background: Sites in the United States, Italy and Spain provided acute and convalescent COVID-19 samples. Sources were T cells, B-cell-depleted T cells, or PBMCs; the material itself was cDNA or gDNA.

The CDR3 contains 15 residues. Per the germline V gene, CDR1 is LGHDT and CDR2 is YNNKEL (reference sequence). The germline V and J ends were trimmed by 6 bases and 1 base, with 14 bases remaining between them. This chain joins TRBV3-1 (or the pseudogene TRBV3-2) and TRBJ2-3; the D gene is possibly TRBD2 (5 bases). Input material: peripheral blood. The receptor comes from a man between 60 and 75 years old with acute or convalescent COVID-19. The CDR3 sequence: CASRGFFGGTDTQYF. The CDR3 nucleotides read TGTGCCAGCAGGGGGTTTTTCGGGGGCACAGATACGCAGTATTTT.